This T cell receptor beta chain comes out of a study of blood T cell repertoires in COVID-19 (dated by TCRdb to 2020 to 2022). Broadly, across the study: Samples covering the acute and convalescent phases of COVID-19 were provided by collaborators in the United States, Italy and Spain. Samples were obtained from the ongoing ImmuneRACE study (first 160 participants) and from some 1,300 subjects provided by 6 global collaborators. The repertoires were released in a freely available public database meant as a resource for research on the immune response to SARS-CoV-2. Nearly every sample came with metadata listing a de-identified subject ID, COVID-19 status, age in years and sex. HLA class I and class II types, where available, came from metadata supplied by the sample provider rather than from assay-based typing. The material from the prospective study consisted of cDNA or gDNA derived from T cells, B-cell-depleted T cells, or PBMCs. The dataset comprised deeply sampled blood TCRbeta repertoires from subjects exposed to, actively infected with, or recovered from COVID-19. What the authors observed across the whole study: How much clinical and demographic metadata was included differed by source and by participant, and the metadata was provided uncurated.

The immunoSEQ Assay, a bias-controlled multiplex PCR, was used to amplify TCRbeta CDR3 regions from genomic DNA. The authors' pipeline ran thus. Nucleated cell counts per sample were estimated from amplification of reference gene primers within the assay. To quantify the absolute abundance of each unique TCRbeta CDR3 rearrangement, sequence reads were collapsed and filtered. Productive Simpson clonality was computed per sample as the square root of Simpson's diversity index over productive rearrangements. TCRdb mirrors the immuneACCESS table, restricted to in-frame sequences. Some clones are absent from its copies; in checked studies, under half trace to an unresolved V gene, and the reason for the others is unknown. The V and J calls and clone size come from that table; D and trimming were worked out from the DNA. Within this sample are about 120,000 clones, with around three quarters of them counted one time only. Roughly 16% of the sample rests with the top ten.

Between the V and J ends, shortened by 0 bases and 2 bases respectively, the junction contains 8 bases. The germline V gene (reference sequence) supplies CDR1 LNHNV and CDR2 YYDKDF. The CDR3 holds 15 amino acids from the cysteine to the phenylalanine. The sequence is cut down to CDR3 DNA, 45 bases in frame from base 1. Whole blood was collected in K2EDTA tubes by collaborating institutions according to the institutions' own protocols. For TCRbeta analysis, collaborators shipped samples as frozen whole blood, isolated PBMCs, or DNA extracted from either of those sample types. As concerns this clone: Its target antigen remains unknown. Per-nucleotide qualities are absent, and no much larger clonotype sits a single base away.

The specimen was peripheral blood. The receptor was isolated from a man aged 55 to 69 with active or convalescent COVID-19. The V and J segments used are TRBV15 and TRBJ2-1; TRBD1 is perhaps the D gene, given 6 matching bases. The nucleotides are TGTGCCACCAGCAGAGATACAGGGACCTACAATGAGCAGTTCTTC. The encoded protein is CATSRDTGTYNEQFF. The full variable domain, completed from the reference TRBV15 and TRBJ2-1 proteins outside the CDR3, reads DAMVIQNPRYQVTQFGKPVTLSCSQTLNHNVMYWYQQKSSQAPKLLFHYYDKDFNNEADTPDNFQSRRPNTSFCFLDIRSPGLGDTAMYLCATSRDTGTYNEQFFGPGTRLTVL.